This T cell receptor beta chain emerged from a study of shared clonotypes between healthy human individuals. This CDR3 is 11 amino acids long. Germline CDR1 SGHRS, CDR2 YFSETQ. V was cut by 0 bases and J by 12 bases, with 7 bases left in between. A remark on this clone: The antigen remains unidentified.

In the study's own analysis: In the immunoSEQ data, sequences were junction-only and lacked quality scores, so filtering differed. The repertoire was sequenced with immunoSEQ multiplex PCR; TCRdb's copy has only in-frame clones and lacks some. That table furnishes V, J and clone size, whereas the DNA furnished D and trimming. This table has approximately 480,000 clones, approximately 79% appearing once. Study conclusions and caveats: Genetic and exposure-history diversity was limited by the small donor number.

Genomic DNA, for the unsorted samples, came from 75 million to 95 million PBMCs. The rearrangement uses TRBV5-1 and TRBJ2-1; D gene uncertain. This receptor was obtained from a woman between 40 and 50 years old in good health. Some clones in this sample may be carry-over from other donors' samples. Sequencing used PBMCs. The CDR3 reads CASSLGYGQFF. CDR3 nucleotides: TGCGCCAGCAGCTTGGGTTACGGGCAGTTCTTC.